This T cell receptor (beta chain) was recorded in a study of cytomegalovirus exposure and HLA in healthy donors. Study background: Earlier, 95 million to 130 million unique TCR beta sequences were recovered from approximately 180 million T cells by an analysis. Points from the study as a whole: The authors later linked a missense DCLRE1C variant to TCR beta V- and J-gene trimming. The only immune exposure information that was available was CMV serostatus.

The CDR3 runs to 14 residues. Looked up from germline, CDR1 is LGHNA and CDR2 is YNFKEQ. Trimming removed 1 base at V and 6 bases at J, with 13 bases between. The donors (healthy individuals) were bone marrow donors. The primer mix had 60 Vbeta and 13 Jbeta primers. Using immunoSEQ multiplex PCR, the repertoire was profiled, and TCRdb retains in-frame clones only, with some absent. The sample lists approximately 260,000 clones, 80% to 95% occurring once. Comment on this clone: Its antigen is undetermined.

V usage is TRBV4-2 and J usage is TRBJ2-7; D unresolved. This receptor was taken from a girl aged 2 to 10 in good health and CMV-seronegative. The sample consisted of PBMCs. CDR3 loop: CASSQGPKSGEQYF. In DNA, the CDR3 is TGTGCCAGCAGCCAAGGCCCAAAGTCAGGCGAGCAGTACTTC.